A single T cell receptor beta chain is shown here with its context. Its antigen remains unidentified. With V trimmed by 6 bases and J by 7 bases, 8 bases remained unmatched. The CDR3 contains 15 residues. Germline V lookup: CDR1 SNHLY, CDR2 FYNNEI. The record originates from a study of cytomegalovirus exposure and HLA in healthy donors. Notes on the study in general: Most CMV-associated TCR beta chains appeared HLA-restricted in a later analysis. TCR beta sequences reportedly predicted most subjects' HLA-A and HLA-B alleles accurately.

Primers included in the PCR were 60 Vbeta and 13 Jbeta primers. The data were produced by immunoSEQ multiplex PCR, yet TCRdb's version contains in-frame clones alone and is incomplete. The table includes about 220,000 clones, approximately 82% detected once. The receptor was isolated from a man aged 18 to 35 in good health and CMV-seronegative. The J gene is TRBJ2-3, the V gene TRBV2; TRBD2 agrees at 12 bases. The sequencing input was PBMCs. The CDR3 sequence: CASSVLAGGLNTQYF. CDR3 DNA: TGTGCCAGCAGCGTCCTAGCGGGAGGGCTAAATACGCAGTATTTT.